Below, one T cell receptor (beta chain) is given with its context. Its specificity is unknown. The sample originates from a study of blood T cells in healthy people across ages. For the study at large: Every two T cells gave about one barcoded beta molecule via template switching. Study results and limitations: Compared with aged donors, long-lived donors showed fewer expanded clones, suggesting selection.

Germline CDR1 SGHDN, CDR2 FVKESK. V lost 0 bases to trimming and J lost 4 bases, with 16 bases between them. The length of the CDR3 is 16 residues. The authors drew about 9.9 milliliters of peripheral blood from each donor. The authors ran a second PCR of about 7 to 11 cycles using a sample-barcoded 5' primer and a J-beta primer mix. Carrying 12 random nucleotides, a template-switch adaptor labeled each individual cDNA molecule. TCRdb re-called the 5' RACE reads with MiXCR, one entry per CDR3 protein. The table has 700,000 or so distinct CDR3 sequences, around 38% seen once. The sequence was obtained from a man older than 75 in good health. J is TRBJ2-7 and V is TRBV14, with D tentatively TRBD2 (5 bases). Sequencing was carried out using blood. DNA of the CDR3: TGTGCCAGCAGCCAAGATAGGTGGGAGTTGGGTTACGAGCAGTACTTC. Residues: CASSQDRWELGYEQYF.